Following are 20 T cell receptor beta chains from one sample sequenced in a study of human versus mouse CDR3 diversity and MHC coevolution (dated by TCRdb to between 2016 and 2019). The library was prepared using the immunoSEQ multiplex PCR assay. TCRdb provides this immuneACCESS table in a form limited to in-frame rearrangements. Some clones are lacking; in checked studies, under half of them reflect an unresolved V gene, and why the rest are absent is not known. For this sample the table gives tens of thousands of clones, of which about 93% were detected only once. Roughly 1.3% of the sample lies in the top ten. Sequencing was performed on naive CD4+ T cells from blood. The cell subset or site label for this specimen denotes: CD45RO-negative CD62L-positive naive CD4 T cells. Receptors originate from a person aged 30-69 years in good health.

The V call is TRBV6-5, the J call TRBJ2-7; 7 bases match TRBD1. Germline CDR1 and CDR2: MNHEY and SVGAGI. The trim removed 1 base at V and 6 bases at J, leaving 6 bases unmatched. There are 14 residues in the CDR3. Written as DNA, the CDR3 is TGTGCCAGCAGTTACTGGGGAAACAGGGGCGAGCAGTACTTC. As protein: CASSYWGNRGEQYF.

This rearrangement joins TRBV19 to TRBJ1-1; 7 positions match TRBD1. The CDR3 is made up of 15 amino acids. The J segment lost 4 bases and the V segment lost 1 base, leaving 6 bases of the junction unmatched. Germline CDR1 is LNHDA and CDR2 is SQIVND (reference sequence). CDR3 coding DNA: TGTGCCAGTAGTATAGTCCTGGACAGGCGCACTGAAGCTTTCTTT. Translation: CASSIVLDRRTEAFF.

The rearrangement joins TRBV6-5 to TRBJ2-5; tentative D call: TRBD1 (5 bases). The length of the CDR3 is 12 residues. CDR1 and CDR2 from the germline V gene are MNHEY and SVGAGI. V dropped 6 bases and J dropped 3 bases, with 8 bases sitting between them. The CDR3, as DNA: TGTGCCAGCAGCGACAGAAAAGAGACCCAGTACTTC. It encodes CASSDRKETQYF.

This clone was recorded once. The chain joins TRBV6-1 to TRBJ2-5, with 7 bases fitting TRBD2. With the DNA end fitting TRBJ2-7 better, the J assignment may be wrong. The CDR3 has 14 amino acids. CDR1 and CDR2 from the germline V gene are MNHNS and SASEGT. The CDR3 sequence is CASSEDGGTYEQYF. The CDR3 region has the DNA TGTGCCAGCAGTGAAGACGGGGGGACCTACGAGCAGTACTTC.

For this clone: The sample contains more than one DNA sequence encoding this CDR3. The chain carries TRBV19 and TRBJ2-1, with 9 bases matching TRBD2. V shed 3 bases, J shed 8 bases, and the junction held 11 bases outside the gene matches. Looked up from germline, CDR1 is LNHDA and CDR2 is SQIVND (reference sequence). The CDR3 length is 16 residues. The CDR3 protein is CASSMGLAAKFDEQFF. CDR3 nucleotides: TGTGCCAGTAGTATGGGACTAGCAGCCAAATTCGATGAGCAGTTCTTC.

This chain uses TRBV19 with TRBJ1-4, with 9 bases matching TRBD1. The V gene end was trimmed by 9 bases and the J gene end by 5 bases; junction bases not matched to a gene: 7. Germline V gene sequence: CDR1 LNHDA, CDR2 SQIVND (reference sequence). CDR3 length: 14 amino acids. The CDR3 here is CARPRTGVNEKLFF. DNA for the CDR3: TGTGCCAGGCCTAGGACAGGGGTAAATGAAAAACTGTTTTTT.

The V gene is TRBV11-2, the J gene TRBJ1-4; 11 bases agree with TRBD1. The V gene end was trimmed by 1 base and the J gene end by 7 bases; junction bases not matched to a gene: 11. The CDR3 contains 18 residues. Germline CDR1 and CDR2: SGHAT and FQNNGV. For the CDR3, the DNA is TGTGCCAGCAGCTTAGTACCCGGACAGGGGGCGCAGGTTGAAAAACTGTTTTTT. This gives the protein CASSLVPGQGAQVEKLFF. The complete variable domain, with remaining parts taken from reference TRBV11-2 and TRBJ1-4, reads EAGVAQSPRYKIIEKRQSVAFWCNPISGHATLYWYQQILGQGPKLLIQFQNNGVVDDSQLPKDRFSAERLKGVDSTLKIQPAKLEDSAVYLCASSLVPGQGAQVEKLFFGSGTQLSVL.

The chain employs TRBV7-3 and TRBJ2-1; 7 bases agree with TRBD1. This CDR3 has 16 amino acids. J gave up 3 bases and V 5 bases, and 10 bases lay outside the gene matches. Germline-derived CDR1 and CDR2 are SGHTA and FQGTGA. CDR3 protein: CASSPPGQAHYNEQFF. CDR3 nucleotide sequence: TGTGCCAGCAGCCCGCCCGGACAGGCCCACTACAATGAGCAGTTCTTC.

This clone appeared a single time. The chain couples TRBV19 to TRBJ1-2; TRBD1 agrees at 7 bases. Germline lookup yields CDR1 LNHDA and CDR2 SQIVND (reference sequence). There are 16 residues in the CDR3. The trim removed 6 bases at V and 6 bases at J, leaving 16 bases unmatched. The CDR3 protein is CASSFRARGRADGYTF. The CDR3 DNA reads TGTGCCAGTAGCTTCCGAGCGAGGGGGCGAGCGGATGGCTACACCTTC.

This rearrangement joins TRBV9 to TRBJ2-1; TRBD2 matches at 9 bases. Per germline, CDR1 SGDLS and CDR2 YYNGEE. CDR3 size: 21 residues. V shed 0 bases, J shed 7 bases, and the junction held 23 bases outside the gene matches. The CDR3 sequence: CASSVESGLAGKRLMVNEQFF. The CDR3 region has the DNA TGTGCCAGCAGCGTAGAGTCGGGGCTAGCGGGGAAGCGGCTCATGGTAAATGAGCAGTTCTTC.

The chain is built from TRBV10-1 and TRBJ2-7; D is perhaps TRBD2 (6 bases). The V gene's germline CDR1 is WNHNN and CDR2 SYGVQD (reference sequence). There are 12 residues in the CDR3. V lost 1 base to trimming and J lost 6 bases, with 7 bases between them. CDR3 sequence reads: CASSEWGVEQYF. CDR3 nucleotides: TGCGCCAGCAGTGAGTGGGGGGTCGAGCAGTACTTC.

The V and J genes are TRBV6-1 and TRBJ2-2, with D tentatively TRBD1 (5 bases). The CDR3 runs to 13 residues. The V end lost 5 bases, the J end lost 6 bases, and 10 bases lay between the germline ends. Germline CDR1 MNHNS, CDR2 SASEGT. The CDR3 bases are TGTGCCAGCAGTAGACAGCTCCCCGGGGAGCTGTTTTTT. It is translated as CASSRQLPGELFF.

The chain carries TRBV2 and TRBJ1-1; 10 bases match TRBD1. The CDR3 loop spans 15 amino acids. V dropped 8 bases and J dropped 5; count of bases not matched to a gene: 11. Germline V CDR1 and CDR2: SNHLY, FYNNEI. Here the CDR3 reads CASGDRGPTGTEAFF. CDR3 sequence (DNA): TGTGCCAGCGGCGACAGGGGGCCTACGGGAACTGAAGCTTTCTTT.

V is TRBV11-2 and J is TRBJ2-7, with TRBD2 matching over 11 bases. This CDR3 contains 14 residues. After removal of 10 bases from V and 2 bases from J, the junction contained 7 bases not matched to a gene. Germline CDR1 reads SGHAT; CDR2 reads FQNNGV. The CDR3 region is CATATSGIPYEQYF. The CDR3 nucleotides read TGTGCCACCGCGACTAGCGGGATTCCCTACGAGCAGTACTTC.

The rearrangement joins TRBV18 to TRBJ2-2, with a tentative D call TRBD2 (5 bases). The germline V and J ends were trimmed by 0 bases and 6 bases, with 14 bases remaining between them. CDR3 length: 16 amino acids. In germline, CDR1 is KGHSH, CDR2 LQKENI. Here the CDR3 reads CASSPPVGKVAGELFF. DNA of the CDR3: TGTGCCAGCTCACCACCTGTCGGGAAGGTTGCCGGGGAGCTGTTTTTT.

With regard to this clone: The same CDR3 arises from other DNA sequences in this sample as well. The chain couples TRBV6-5 to TRBJ2-7, with 9 bases identical to TRBD2. The CDR3 is 16 residues long. Germline loops: CDR1 MNHEY, CDR2 SVGAGI. After removal of 0 bases from V and 1 base from J, the junction contained 4 bases not matched to a gene. The CDR3, as DNA: TGTGCCAGCAGTTACTCGAGCGGGGGGTCGTCCTACGAGCAGTACTTC. Its protein is CASSYSSGGSSYEQYF.

The J gene is TRBJ1-5, the V gene TRBV19; possibly TRBD1 for D (6 bases). Germline CDR1 is LNHDA and CDR2 is SQIVND (reference sequence). The V end lost 5 bases, the J end lost 4 bases, and 9 bases lay between the germline ends. The CDR3 extends over 13 amino acids. The CDR3 protein is CASSAGENQPQHF. In DNA, the CDR3 is TGTGCCAGTAGTGCAGGGGAGAATCAGCCCCAGCATTTT.

This chain connects TRBV7-8 to TRBJ2-7; D remains ambiguous. CDR3 length equals 11 residues. V lost 4 bases and J lost 2, with 3 bases in between. Germline V gene data show CDR1 as SGHVS and CDR2 as FQNEAQ. For the CDR3, the DNA is TGTGCCAGCAGCTCAACCTACGAGCAGTACTTC. Amino acids: CASSSTYEQYF.

The table lists this clone with a count of one. The rearrangement links TRBV30 to TRBJ1-2, with 9 bases lining up with TRBD1. Per the germline V gene, CDR1 is GTSNPN and CDR2 is SVGIG (reference sequence). Unmatched junction bases numbered 9, after V lost 0 bases and J lost 7 bases. The length of the CDR3 is 15 residues. CDR3 coding DNA: TGTGCCTGGAGTGTACTGGGACAGGGTCGCTCTGGCTACACCTTC. Residues: CAWSVLGQGRSGYTF.

A single count supports this clone. The genes are TRBV27 and TRBJ2-7; D call uncertain. Trimming shortened V by 4 bases and J by 3 bases, and 10 bases separated the two germline ends. Looked up from germline, CDR1 is MNHEY and CDR2 is SMNVEV (reference sequence). The CDR3 is 13 residues long. CDR3 bases: TGTGCCAGCAGTTCTGGCAGACACTACGAGCAGTACTTC. Its protein product is CASSSGRHYEQYF.